This T cell receptor (beta chain) was found in a study of T-cell reconstitution after alpha-beta-depleted transplantation in children. For TCRbeta, the library was prepared with unique molecular identifiers. TCRdb itself ran the PCR reads through MiXCR, one entry per CDR3 protein. The sample includes more than 400,000 distinct CDR3 sequences, around two fifths of them seen just once. Trimming at V came to 8 bases and at J to 4 bases, leaving 9 bases not matched to a gene. The CDR3 is 13 amino acids. Germline CDR1 DFQATT, CDR2 SNEGSKA (reference sequence). This sequence originates from a girl aged 2 to 9 with aplastic anemia, due to receive a stem cell transplant. The sample was PBMCs, taken before TCRalphabeta/CD19-depleted stem cell transplant. This chain uses TRBV20-1 with TRBJ2-7; 9 bases line up with TRBD2. The CDR3 nucleotides read TGCAGTTCACCCGTAGCGGGGGCTTACGAGCAGTACTTC. Protein sequence: CSSPVAGAYEQYF.